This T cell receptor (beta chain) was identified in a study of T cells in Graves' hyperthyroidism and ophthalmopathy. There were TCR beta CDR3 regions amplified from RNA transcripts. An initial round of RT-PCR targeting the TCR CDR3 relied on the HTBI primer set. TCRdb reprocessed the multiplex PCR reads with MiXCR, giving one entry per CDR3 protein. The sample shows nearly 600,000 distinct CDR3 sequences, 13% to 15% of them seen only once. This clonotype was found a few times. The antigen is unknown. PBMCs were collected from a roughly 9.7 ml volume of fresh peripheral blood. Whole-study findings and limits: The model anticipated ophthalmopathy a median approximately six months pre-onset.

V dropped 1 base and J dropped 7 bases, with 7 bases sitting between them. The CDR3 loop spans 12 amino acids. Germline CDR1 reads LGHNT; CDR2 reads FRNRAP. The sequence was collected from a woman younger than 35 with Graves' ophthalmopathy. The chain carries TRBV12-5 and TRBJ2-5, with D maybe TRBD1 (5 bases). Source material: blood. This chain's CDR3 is CASGLGQGTQYF. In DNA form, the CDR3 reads TGTGCTAGTGGTTTGGGGCAGGGGACCCAGTACTTC.